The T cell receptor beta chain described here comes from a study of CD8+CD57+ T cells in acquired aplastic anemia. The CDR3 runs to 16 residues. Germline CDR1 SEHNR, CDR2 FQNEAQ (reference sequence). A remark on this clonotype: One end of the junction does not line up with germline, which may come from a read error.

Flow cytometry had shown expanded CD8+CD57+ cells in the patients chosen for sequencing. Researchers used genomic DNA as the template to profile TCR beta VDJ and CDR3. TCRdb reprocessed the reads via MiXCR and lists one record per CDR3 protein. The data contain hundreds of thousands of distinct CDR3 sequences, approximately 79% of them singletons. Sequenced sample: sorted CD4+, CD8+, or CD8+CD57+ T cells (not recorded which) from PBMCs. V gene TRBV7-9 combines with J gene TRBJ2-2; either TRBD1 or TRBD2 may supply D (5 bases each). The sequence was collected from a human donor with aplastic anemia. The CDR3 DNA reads TGTGCCACCAGCAGAGGGGATAATCCGAACGCCGGGGAGCTGTTTTTT. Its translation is CATSRGDNPNAGELFF.